A single sample gave rise to the 28 T cell receptor beta chains below, sequenced in a study of blood T cell repertoires in COVID-19. Some clones are missing from TCRdb's copy, which holds only in-frame ones; the method was immunoSEQ multiplex PCR. The sample has 150,000 to 200,000 clones; 60% to 85% are singletons. What was sequenced was peripheral blood. The receptors come from a man aged 60 to 69 with acute or convalescent COVID-19.

The chain joins TRBV5-3 to TRBJ1-2; D not certain. TRBV5-3 is an ORF, and what it does is uncertain. The CDR3 totals 14 residues. With 0 bases removed from V and 4 bases from J, the gap between germline ends came to 10 bases. The CDR3 protein is CARSLVADFYGYTF. In DNA form, the CDR3 reads TGTGCCAGAAGCTTGGTGGCGGATTTCTATGGCTACACCTTC.

On this clone: This specimen includes other DNA sequences encoding the same CDR3. The rearrangement links TRBV5-1 to TRBJ2-7, with 9 bases matching TRBD1. With 2 bases clipped from V and 3 bases from J, the junction kept 6 bases outside the gene matches. This CDR3 spans 15 amino acids. CDR1 and CDR2 from the germline V gene are SGHRS and YFSETQ. This CDR3 is CASSFGGTGSYEQYF. CDR3 DNA sequence: TGCGCCAGCAGCTTTGGCGGGACAGGGAGCTACGAGCAGTACTTC.

The chain uses TRBV5-1 and TRBJ1-1; 7 bases map to TRBD1. This CDR3 has 13 residues. J gave up 5 bases and V 5 bases, and 6 bases lay outside the gene matches. Germline V gene sequence: CDR1 SGHRS, CDR2 YFSETQ. DNA of the CDR3: TGCGCCAGCAGGAGAGACAGGGTTACTGAAGCTTTCTTT. Translation gives CASRRDRVTEAFF.

The V gene is TRBV5-1, the J gene TRBJ1-6; 11 nucleotides align to TRBD1. Trimming cost V 4 bases and J 10 bases; bases outside gene matches: 10. Germline V CDR1 and CDR2: SGHRS, YFSETQ. The CDR3 totals 16 residues. In DNA form, the CDR3 reads TGCGCCAGCAGCAGAGGACAGGGGGCGGCTTGGTCACCCCTCCACTTT. Encoded protein: CASSRGQGAAWSPLHF.

A single count supports this clone. The rearrangement joins TRBV10-3 to TRBJ2-5; a possible D gene is TRBD1 (6 bases). The V end lost 1 base, the J end lost 4 bases, and 10 bases lay between the germline ends. Germline values: CDR1 ENHRY, CDR2 SYGVKD. CDR3 length equals 14 residues. For the CDR3, the DNA is TGTGCCATCAGTGAGTTGGGGGCGGGAGAGACCCAGTACTTC. It specifies CAISELGAGETQYF.

The chain has TRBV5-4 and TRBJ2-3; the D is unclear. This CDR3 region has 12 residues. With 1 base removed from V and 6 bases from J, the gap between germline ends came to 6 bases. Germline V gene sequence: CDR1 SGHNT, CDR2 YYREEE (reference sequence). The CDR3 coding sequence is TGTGCCAGCAGCTTGTGGAGTGATACGCAGTATTTT. Amino acids: CASSLWSDTQYF.

CDR3 amino acids: CASSQESTGAYEQYF. CDR3 bases: TGCGCCAGCAGCCAAGAATCGACAGGAGCCTACGAGCAGTACTTC. The genes are TRBV4-1 and TRBJ2-7, with D possibly TRBD1 on 6 matching bases. This CDR3 spans 15 amino acids. CDR1 is MGHRA and CDR2 is YSYEKL in the germline V gene. The germline V and J ends were trimmed by 0 bases and 2 bases, with 11 bases remaining between them.

V and J are TRBV4-3 and TRBJ2-3; TRBD2 agrees at 8 bases. CDR3 length: 15 amino acids. The ends lost 4 bases at V and 3 bases at J; junction bases unmatched: 6. The germline CDR1 and CDR2 sequences are LGHNA and YSLEER. The CDR3 DNA sequence: TGCGCCAGCAGCCCCGGGGGGGGTGGAACAGATACGCAGTATTTT. Encoded protein: CASSPGGGGTDTQYF.

This chain links TRBV18 with TRBJ2-5, with unresolved D. The germline V gene encodes CDR1 KGHSH and CDR2 LQKENI. Deletions cut 0 bases from V and 3 bases from J, with 35 bases between. The CDR3 loop spans 23 amino acids. CDR3 nucleotides: TGTGCCAGCTCACCACCGACACCCGAGTTCCTTGGGCTTATGATGCTTACGGAAGAGACCCAGTACTTC. Translated: CASSPPTPEFLGLMMLTEETQYF.

The chain couples TRBV5-1 to TRBJ2-7; 10 bases line up with TRBD2. CDR3 length equals 15 residues. CDR1 is SGHRS and CDR2 is YFSETQ in the germline V gene. The junction had 5 bases not matched to a gene; V was cut back by 4 bases and J by 1 base. Written as DNA, the CDR3 is TGCGCCAGCAGCATAAGCGGGGGGGCGTCCTACGAGCAGTACTTC. Amino acids: CASSISGGASYEQYF.

The V gene is TRBV7-2, the J gene TRBJ1-1; D not resolved. CDR3 length: 14 residues. Deletions cut 3 bases from V and 4 bases from J, with 12 bases between. CDR1 is SGHTA, CDR2 FQGNSA, per germline. CDR3 in DNA: TGTGCCAGCAGCTTCAAGGGTGAGGGCACTGAAGCTTTCTTT. Translating gives CASSFKGEGTEAFF.

The rearrangement joins TRBV30 to TRBJ1-3; D is perhaps TRBD1 (6 bases). V was cut by 2 bases and J by 2 bases, with 16 bases left in between. This CDR3 spans 16 amino acids. Germline-derived CDR1 and CDR2 are GTSNPN and SVGIG (reference sequence). CDR3 nucleotide sequence: TGTGCCTGGAGTTCTCCCCCAGGGGTGGCTGGAAACACCATATATTTT. As protein: CAWSSPPGVAGNTIYF.

The chain recombines TRBV27 with TRBJ1-2, with D perhaps matching TRBD1 (5 bases). The CDR3 runs 15 residues. In germline, CDR1 is MNHEY, CDR2 SMNVEV (reference sequence). The V end was cut by 6 bases, the J end by 7 bases, with 21 bases between. The CDR3 nucleotides are TGTGCCAGCAGGTATTCCAGGGAACATTTTGGTGGCTACACCTTC. This gives the protein CASRYSREHFGGYTF.

This chain connects TRBV4-1 to TRBJ1-3; TRBD1 matches at 11 bases. This CDR3 has 15 residues. The V gene's germline CDR1 is MGHRA and CDR2 YSYEKL. The trim removed 3 bases at V and 2 bases at J, leaving 0 bases unmatched. CDR3 sequence reads: CASSQGQGAGNTIYF. In nucleotides, the CDR3 is TGCGCCAGCAGCCAGGGACAGGGGGCTGGAAACACCATATATTTT.

J is TRBJ1-2 and V is TRBV28; no clear D gene. This CDR3 comprises 11 residues. Per germline, CDR1 MDHEN and CDR2 SYDVKM. V lost 4 bases and J lost 4, with 4 bases in between. CDR3 coding DNA: TGTGCCAGCAGTTCCCGCTATGGCTACACCTTC. Its protein is CASSSRYGYTF.

This sequence joins TRBV6-1 and TRBJ2-7; tentative D call: TRBD2 (5 bases). The CDR3 covers 16 residues. The germline V gene encodes CDR1 MNHNS and CDR2 SASEGT. V was shortened by 2 bases and J by 0 bases, with 14 bases between the two germline ends. The CDR3 DNA reads as TGTGCCAGCAGTGAATCGGGGTATGGCGGCTCCTACGAGCAGTACTTC. This gives the protein CASSESGYGGSYEQYF.

This chain joins TRBV29-1 and TRBJ2-5; 7 nucleotides align to TRBD1. Germline loops: CDR1 SQVTM, CDR2 ANQGSEA. J lost 5 bases, V lost 6 bases, and 9 bases had no gene match. This CDR3 has 13 residues. As DNA, the CDR3 is TGCAGCGTCGACAGGGACAATTACGAGACCCAGTACTTC. This sequence encodes CSVDRDNYETQYF. The entire variable domain, with the rest obtained from reference TRBV29-1 and TRBJ2-5, is as follows: SAVISQKPSRDICQRGTSLTIQCQVDSQVTMMFWYRQQPGQSLTLIATANQGSEATYESGFVIDKFPISRPNLTFSTLTVSNMSPEDSSIYLCSVDRDNYETQYFGPGTRLLVL.

The rearrangement joins TRBV9 to TRBJ2-5, with 7 bases identical to TRBD2. V trimming: 4 bases; J trimming: 2 bases; junction bases outside the gene matches: 8. The CDR3 runs 15 residues. Germline-derived CDR1 and CDR2 are SGDLS and YYNGEE. The CDR3 DNA reads as TGTGCCAGCAGCCCCGGACTAGTGACACAAGAGACCCAGTACTTC. Protein product: CASSPGLVTQETQYF. Full variable domain (remainder filled in from reference TRBV9 and TRBJ2-5): DSGVTQTPKHLITATGQRVTLRCSPRSGDLSVYWYQQSLDQGLQFLIQYYNGEERAKGNILERFSAQQFPDLHSELNLSSLELGDSALYFCASSPGLVTQETQYFGPGTRLLVL.

This chain connects TRBV5-1 to TRBJ2-7, with TRBD2 matching over 11 bases. Germline-derived CDR1 and CDR2 are SGHRS and YFSETQ. This CDR3 has 17 residues. V was clipped by 1 base and J by 2 bases; unmatched bases: 8. The CDR3 reads CASSLRTSGFVPYEQYF. Here the CDR3 DNA reads TGCGCCAGCAGCTTGAGGACTAGCGGGTTCGTCCCCTACGAGCAGTACTTC. Looking up the rest from reference TRBV5-1 and TRBJ2-7 gives the full variable domain: KAGVTQTPRYLIKTRGQQVTLSCSPISGHRSVSWYQQTPGQGLQFLFEYFSETQRNKGNFPGRFSGRQFSNSRSEMNVSTLELGDSALYLCASSLRTSGFVPYEQYFGPGTRLTVT.

This clone was recorded once. This chain links TRBV5-4 with TRBJ2-2; 12 nucleotides match TRBD1. The CDR3 spans 18 residues. Germline loops: CDR1 SGHNT, CDR2 YYREEE (reference sequence). Unmatched junction bases numbered 12, after V lost 4 bases and J lost 5 bases. The chain's CDR3 is CASSRGVGQGARTGELFF. CDR3 nucleotides: TGTGCCAGCAGCCGAGGGGTGGGACAGGGGGCGAGGACCGGGGAGCTGTTTTTT.

The chain combines TRBV10-2 with TRBJ2-3; 9 bases are shared with TRBD2. Germline V gives CDR1 WSHSY, CDR2 SAAADI. J lost 2 bases, V lost 0 bases, and 3 bases had no gene match. There are 16 residues in the CDR3. The CDR3 protein is CASSESAGGLTDTQYF. The CDR3 bases are TGCGCCAGCAGTGAGTCGGCGGGGGGGCTCACAGATACGCAGTATTTT.

The CDR3 protein is CASSERQGLAKNIQYF. In nucleotides, the CDR3 is TGTGCCAGCAGCGAACGACAGGGTTTAGCCAAAAACATTCAGTACTTC. The chain employs TRBV9 and TRBJ2-4; 7 positions agree with TRBD1. Germline loops: CDR1 SGDLS, CDR2 YYNGEE. Trimming at V came to 3 bases and at J to 0 bases, leaving 6 bases not matched to a gene. This CDR3 is 16 amino acids long.

The genes are TRBV5-1 and TRBJ2-5, with D unclear. V was shortened by 0 bases and J by 2 bases, with 8 bases between the two germline ends. The CDR3 loop spans 14 amino acids. CDR1 is SGHRS, CDR2 YFSETQ, per germline. In DNA, the CDR3 is TGCGCCAGCAGCTTGGGGGCCATACAAGAGACCCAGTACTTC. Translation: CASSLGAIQETQYF.

The rearrangement links TRBV30 to TRBJ1-1; 8 positions match TRBD1. Germline V gene lookup returns CDR1 GTSNPN and CDR2 SVGIG (reference sequence). This CDR3 comprises 14 residues. Unmatched junction bases numbered 11, after V lost 6 bases and J lost 5 bases. The CDR3 loop reads CACRSQGAGTEAFF. The CDR3, as DNA: TGTGCCTGTCGATCTCAGGGGGCAGGAACTGAAGCTTTCTTT.

This clone came up a few times. V is TRBV6-4 and J is TRBJ1-1; a possible D gene is TRBD1 (5 bases). The CDR3 sequence is 12 residues long. CDR1 is MRHNA and CDR2 is SNTAGT in the germline V gene. The V end was cut by 6 bases, the J end by 10 bases, with 15 bases between. CDR3 amino acids: CASRYTGGVAFF. The CDR3 DNA sequence: TGTGCCAGCAGATATACGGGGGGAGTAGCTTTCTTT.

The chain employs TRBV24-1 and TRBJ2-3; no firm D call. The germline V and J ends were trimmed by 7 bases and 0 bases, with 10 bases remaining between them. The germline gives CDR1 KGHDR, CDR2 SFDVKD. The CDR3 consists of 14 residues. The CDR3 here is CATRSWASTDTQYF. The CDR3 region has the DNA TGTGCCACCAGATCCTGGGCAAGCACAGATACGCAGTATTTT.

This chain uses TRBV27 with TRBJ1-1, with D perhaps matching TRBD1 (5 bases). CDR3 length: 12 amino acids. From germline, CDR1 is MNHEY and CDR2 SMNVEV (reference sequence). Between the trimmed V and J ends, which lost 6 bases and 1 base, there was a span of 6 bases. In DNA, the CDR3 is TGTGCCAGCAGGACAGCGAACACTGAAGCTTTCTTT. As protein: CASRTANTEAFF.

CDR3 sequence: CASSGGDSQAWGYTF. For the CDR3, the DNA is TGTGCCAGCAGCGGGGGGGACTCACAAGCTTGGGGCTACACCTTC. This chain connects TRBV7-9 to TRBJ1-2; D may be TRBD1 (5 bases). Per germline, CDR1 SEHNR and CDR2 FQNEAQ (reference sequence). V gave up 5 bases and J gave up 8 bases, with 21 bases separating them. The CDR3 is 15 amino acids.